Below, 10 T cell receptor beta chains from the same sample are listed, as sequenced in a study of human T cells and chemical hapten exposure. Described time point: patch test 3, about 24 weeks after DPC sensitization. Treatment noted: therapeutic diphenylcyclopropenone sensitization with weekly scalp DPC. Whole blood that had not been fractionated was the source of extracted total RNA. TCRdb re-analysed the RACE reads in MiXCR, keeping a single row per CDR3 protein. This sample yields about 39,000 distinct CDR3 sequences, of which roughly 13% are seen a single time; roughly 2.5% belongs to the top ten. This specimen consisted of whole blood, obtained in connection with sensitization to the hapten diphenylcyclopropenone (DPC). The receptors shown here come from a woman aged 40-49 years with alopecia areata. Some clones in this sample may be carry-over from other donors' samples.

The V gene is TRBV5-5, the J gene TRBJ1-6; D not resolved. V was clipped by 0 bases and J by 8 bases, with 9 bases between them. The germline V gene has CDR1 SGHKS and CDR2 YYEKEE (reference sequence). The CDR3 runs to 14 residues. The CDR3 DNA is TGTGCCAGCAGCTTGGATGACGGCTATTCACCCCTCCACTTT. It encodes CASSLDDGYSPLHF.

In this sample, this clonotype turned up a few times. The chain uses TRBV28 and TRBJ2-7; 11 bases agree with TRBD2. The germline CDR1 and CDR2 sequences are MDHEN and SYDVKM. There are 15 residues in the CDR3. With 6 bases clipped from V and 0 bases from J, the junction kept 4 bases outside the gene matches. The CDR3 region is CASRTSGVLSYEQYF. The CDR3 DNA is TGTGCCAGCAGGACTAGCGGGGTACTCTCCTACGAGCAGTACTTC.

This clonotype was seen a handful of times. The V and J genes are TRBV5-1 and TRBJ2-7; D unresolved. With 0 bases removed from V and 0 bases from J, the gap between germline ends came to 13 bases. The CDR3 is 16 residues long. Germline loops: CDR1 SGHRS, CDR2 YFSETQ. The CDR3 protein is CASSLDGRSFSYEQYF. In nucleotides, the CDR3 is TGCGCCAGCAGCTTGGATGGCAGATCTTTCTCCTACGAGCAGTACTTC. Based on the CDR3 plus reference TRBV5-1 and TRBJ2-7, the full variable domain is KAGVTQTPRYLIKTRGQQVTLSCSPISGHRSVSWYQQTPGQGLQFLFEYFSETQRNKGNFPGRFSGRQFSNSRSEMNVSTLELGDSALYLCASSLDGRSFSYEQYFGPGTRLTVT.

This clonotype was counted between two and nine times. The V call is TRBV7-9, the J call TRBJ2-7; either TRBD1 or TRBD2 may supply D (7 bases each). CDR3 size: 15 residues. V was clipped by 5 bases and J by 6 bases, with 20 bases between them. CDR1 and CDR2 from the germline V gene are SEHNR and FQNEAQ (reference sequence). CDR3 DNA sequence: TGTGCCAGCAGCCTTACAGGGGTAGCGGGCTCCGAGCAGTACTTC. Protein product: CASSLTGVAGSEQYF.

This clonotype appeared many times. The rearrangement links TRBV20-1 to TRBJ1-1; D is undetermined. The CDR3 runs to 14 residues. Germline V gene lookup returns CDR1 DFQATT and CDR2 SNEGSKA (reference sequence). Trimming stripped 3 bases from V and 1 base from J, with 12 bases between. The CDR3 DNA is TGCAGTGCTAGCCGACTCCAACAGAACACTGAAGCTTTCTTT. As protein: CSASRLQQNTEAFF.

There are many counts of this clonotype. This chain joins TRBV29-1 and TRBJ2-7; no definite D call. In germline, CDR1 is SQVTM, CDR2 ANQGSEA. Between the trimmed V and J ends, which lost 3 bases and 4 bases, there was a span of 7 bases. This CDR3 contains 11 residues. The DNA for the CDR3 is TGCAGCGTTGATGGCGCGTACGAGCAGTACTTC. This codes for CSVDGAYEQYF.

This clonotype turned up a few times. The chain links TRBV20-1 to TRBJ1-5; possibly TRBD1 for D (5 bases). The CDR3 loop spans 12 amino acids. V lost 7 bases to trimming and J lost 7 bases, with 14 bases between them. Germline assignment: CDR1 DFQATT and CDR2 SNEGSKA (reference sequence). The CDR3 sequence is CSGAGVGQPQHF. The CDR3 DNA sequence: TGCAGTGGCGCGGGGGTCGGACAGCCCCAGCATTTT.

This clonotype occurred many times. Here the CDR3 reads CASSLDQGQETQYF. The CDR3 region has the DNA TGTGCCAGCAGCTTAGATCAAGGTCAGGAGACCCAGTACTTC. V and J are TRBV11-2 and TRBJ2-5; D not certain. The CDR3 extends over 14 amino acids. V lost 0 bases and J lost 5, with 10 bases in between. Germline-derived CDR1 and CDR2 are SGHAT and FQNNGV.

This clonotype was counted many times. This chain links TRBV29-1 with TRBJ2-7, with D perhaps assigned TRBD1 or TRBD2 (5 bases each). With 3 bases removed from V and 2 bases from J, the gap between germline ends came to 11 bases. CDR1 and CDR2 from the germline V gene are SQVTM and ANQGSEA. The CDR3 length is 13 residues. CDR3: CSVDPGPPYEQYF. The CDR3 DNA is TGCAGCGTTGATCCGGGACCACCCTACGAGCAGTACTTC.

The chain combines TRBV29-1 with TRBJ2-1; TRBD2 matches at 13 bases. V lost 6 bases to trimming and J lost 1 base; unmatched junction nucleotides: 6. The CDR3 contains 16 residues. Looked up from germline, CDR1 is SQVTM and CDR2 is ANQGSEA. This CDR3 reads CSVQGLAGSSYNEQFF. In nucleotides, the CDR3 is TGCAGCGTCCAGGGACTAGCGGGATCTTCCTACAATGAGCAGTTCTTC.